This is a list of T cell receptor beta chains from one sample in a study of blood T cell repertoires in COVID-19. Sequenced by immunoSEQ multiplex PCR; TCRdb stores in-frame clones only, minus some. The table records 200,000 to 250,000 clones, about 86% of them present only once. The sequencing sample was made of PBMCs or T cells enriched from blood (not recorded which). All receptors derive from a woman aged 45-60 years in a cohort exposed to, infected with or recovered from COVID-19 (not recorded which). Each CDR3 is given with its conserved first and last residue. Size tells how often a clone was seen (once, few, many) or the class of an expanded clone, and some rows leave it out.

15	.	TRBJ2-2	TRBV6-4	CASSDSIEGAGELFF
13	.	TRBJ1-1	TRBV19	CASSIKRNTEAFF
18	once	TRBJ1-4	TRBV9	CASSAQPQGAGTNEKLFF
22	.	TRBJ2-6	TRBV14	CASSQFAYYRPNLSSGANVLTF
15	.	TRBJ2-1	TRBV30	CAWSLRTSSYNEQFF
16	.	TRBJ1-2	TRBV4-2	CASSQDMGASDYGYTF
15	.	TRBJ1-6	TRBV7-2	CASSWTGVLNSPLHF
14	once	TRBJ2-7	TRBV3-1/TRBV3-2	CASSLGQGLYEQYF
15	once	TRBJ2-7	TRBV24-1	CATSDPREGEYEQYF
15	.	TRBJ1-2	TRBV5-4	CASSPPGQGVYGYTF
14	.	TRBJ1-2	TRBV27	CASSLSPATLGYTF
15	.	TRBJ2-4	TRBV11-1	CASSSGGYDMDIQYF
14	.	TRBJ2-4	TRBV5-5	CASSLVSGKNIQYF
17	.	TRBJ1-5	TRBV5-1	CASSLDGGTASNQPQHF
15	.	TRBJ2-7	TRBV15	CATSSERGSSYEQYF
12	.	TRBJ2-3	TRBV29-1	CSVGQSTDTQYF
16	.	TRBJ2-2	TRBV19	CASTSSGAGDTGELFF
15	.	TRBJ1-3	TRBV10-3	CAITPTDSSGNTIYF
14	.	TRBJ1-1	TRBV5-4	CASSNGFGNTEAFF
13	.	TRBJ1-1	TRBV30	CAWSFGTDREAFF